This T cell receptor (beta chain) was recovered during a study of vaccination and CD4 T cells after COVID-19. At the level of the study: The control cultures got either a CEFX pool, an HIV-1 Nef pool, or no peptide at all.

Oncomine TCR Beta short-read sequencing was applied to DNA from cultured CD4+ T cells. TCRdb used MiXCR to reprocess the PCR reads, holding one entry per CDR3 protein. The sample lists 20,000 or so distinct CDR3 sequences, roughly 45% occurring once. Noted time point: late sampling 161 to 241 days after vaccination in a few convalescent patients. This sample's treatment: roughly 11-day PBMC culture with coronavirus spike peptide pools or control peptides (ViraFEST assay). IL-2 at roughly 10 IU/ml and peptide pools at 10 ug/ml were added to PBMCs cultured at two million per well. Trimming took 3 bases from V and 6 from J; bases not matched to a gene: 3. The CDR3 has 12 amino acids. CDR1 DFQATT and CDR2 SNEGSKA come from the germline V gene (reference sequence). Note on this clonotype: Its specificity is unknown.

The origin of this receptor is a human donor who had recovered from COVID-19. This rearrangement joins TRBV20-1 to TRBJ2-7, with TRBD1 matching 9 bases. The sequences come from CD4+ T cells from blood, cultured in vitro, collected about 7 months after SARS-CoV-2 vaccination. The CDR3, as DNA: TGCAGTGCTAGGGGACAGGGCGCCGAGCAGTACTTC. Translating gives CSARGQGAEQYF.